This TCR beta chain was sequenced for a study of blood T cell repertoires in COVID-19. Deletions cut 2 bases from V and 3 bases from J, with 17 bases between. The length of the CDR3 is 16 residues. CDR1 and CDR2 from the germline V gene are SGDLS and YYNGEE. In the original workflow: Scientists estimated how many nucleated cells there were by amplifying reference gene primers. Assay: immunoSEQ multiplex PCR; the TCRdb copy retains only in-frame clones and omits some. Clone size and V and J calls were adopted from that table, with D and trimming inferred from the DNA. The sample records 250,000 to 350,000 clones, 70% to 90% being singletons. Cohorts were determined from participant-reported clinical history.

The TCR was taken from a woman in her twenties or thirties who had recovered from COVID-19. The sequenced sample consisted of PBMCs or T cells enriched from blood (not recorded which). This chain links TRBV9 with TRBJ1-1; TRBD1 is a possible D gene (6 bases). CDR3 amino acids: CASSVSPQGWDTEAFF. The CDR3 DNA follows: TGTGCCAGCAGCGTTTCCCCACAGGGATGGGACACTGAAGCTTTCTTT.